The clone carrying this T cell receptor beta chain was detected many times. TCRdb analysed the 5' RACE reads with MiXCR anew, one entry per CDR3 protein. There are approximately 130,000 distinct CDR3 sequences in the sample; over 10% occur only once, and about 4% lies in the top ten. Per germline, CDR1 KGHDR and CDR2 SFDVKD. This CDR3 has 15 residues. The trim removed 4 bases at V and 5 bases at J, leaving 8 bases unmatched. This specimen comes from a study of CD8 T cells in ankylosing spondylitis. Specimen: blood, either unsorted or a sorted T cell fraction (not recorded which). The gene calls are TRBV24-1 and TRBJ1-2, with 8 nucleotides matching TRBD1. The sequence derives from a female donor with ankylosing spondylitis or in good health (not recorded which). Here the CDR3 reads CATSEPGQAKYGYTF. The CDR3 nucleotides are TGTGCCACCAGTGAACCGGGACAGGCAAAATATGGCTACACCTTC.